These T cell receptor beta chains were read from a single sample in a study of OX40 agonist ivuxolimab in advanced cancers. Only in-frame clones appear in the TCRdb table, and some are missing; sequencing was by immunoSEQ multiplex PCR. The sample shows about 100,000 clones, just over 90% of them seen only once. The sequencing here drew on CD4+ or CD8+ T cells sorted from blood, taken in a trial of the OX40 agonist ivuxolimab. The receptor set was obtained from an adult with an advanced solid tumor such as melanoma, head and neck, liver or kidney cancer. Both conserved end residues are part of each CDR3. Each record gives: CDR3 length, V gene, clone size, CDR3 protein. For some rows the clone size is stated as once, few or many, or as a class when expanded; others skip it.

15,TRBV5-4,.,CASSRDQVKINEQFF
15,TRBV21-1,once,CAKPGDIFRTYGYTF
13,TRBV7-2,.,CASSLQSSYEQYF
16,TRBV15,.,CATSRAPRAGQETQYF
11,TRBV18,.,CASSPRDEQFF
13,TRBV5-4,.,CASSLSVPGELFF
14,TRBV11-1,.,CASSPRQVGETQYF
14,TRBV5-1,.,CASSRGSEQETQYF
16,TRBV18,.,CASSPRRGVSTDTQYF
15,TRBV28,.,CASSSSQGGNQPQHF
15,TRBV10-1,few,CASSEPGLVSYEQFF
15,TRBV7-2,.,CASSGTSGAPQTQYF
13,TRBV5-1,few,CASSTLAGYEQYF
15,TRBV4-1,.,CASSQVGSRNEKLFF
16,TRBV5-1,.,CASSWTGQGSGNTIYF
16,TRBV4-3,.,CASSQGNSGRTETQYF
14,TRBV29-1,.,CSVERTGGNQPQHF
14,TRBV11-2,.,CASSLQRGSHEQYF
14,TRBV7-8,.,CASSLVRAQETQYF
13,TRBV7-2,.,CASSIGIVNEQFF
16,TRBV9,.,CASSTGTGGSGNTIYF
11,TRBV20-1,.,CSARRGVEQYF
14,TRBV18,.,CASSLTGGTQPQHF
14,TRBV6-5,.,CASSRGTPRDKQYF
15,TRBV5-1,.,CASSFQGAQSAEQYF
14,TRBV5-1,.,CASSAGRDTDTQYF
14,TRBV7-3,.,CASSPQGLEETQYF
16,TRBV7-9,once,CASSNRDTTSYNEQFF
15,TRBV28,.,CASSSASGQAYEQYF
15,TRBV2,.,CASSVTGGSFQPQHF
15,TRBV19,.,CASSIDSLAKNIQYF
15,TRBV28,.,CASSTGQGAWNEQFF
14,TRBV19,.,CASLNSGSTGELFF
17,TRBV18,.,CASSPHRQGVMNTEAFF
15,TRBV11-2,.,CASSPRQGRNTEAFF
14,TRBV5-4,many,CASSRMFQAAEQYF
13,TRBV27,.,CASRKGAGHEQYF
17,TRBV11-2,.,CASSWPGGGGPNTEAFF
14,TRBV29-1,.,CSGRREGLYNEQFF
15,TRBV2,.,CASSRQESSYNEQFF
16,TRBV9,.,CASSNGQAPSGNTIYF
14,TRBV7-2,.,CASSFGSSTDTQYF
15,TRBV6-5,.,CASSYSGGVNEKLFF
13,TRBV29-1,.,CSVLGRASGELFF
15,TRBV27,.,CASSTSLAGLNEQFF
13,TRBV28,.,CASKTGGQETQYF
14,TRBV23-1,.,CASSHRRDRYEQYF
16,TRBV2,.,CASSEALGQGMTEAFF
15,TRBV27,.,CASSRAQGNTGELFF
13,TRBV30,.,CAWSVRGSQPQHF
17,TRBV2,.,CASSNPGLAGAGETQYF
15,TRBV19,.,CASSREGRVDYGYTF
18,TRBV19,.,CASSIGLALLSSYNEQFF